Listed below are T cell receptor beta chains from one sample, sequenced in a study of T cell clones after liver transplantation. Some clones are missing from TCRdb's copy, which holds only in-frame ones; the method was immunoSEQ multiplex PCR. The sample carries about 70,000 clones, about 80% recorded once. This sample comprised CD4+ T cells from blood, obtained 12 months after liver transplant. The receptors here all came from a human patient who received a liver transplant. Some T cells may arise from the graft donor. Both conserved end residues are part of each CDR3. D genes are given only for firm matches. A row's size may be missing; if present it is once, few, many or a size class.

clone size: .; J gene: TRBJ1-1; D gene: TRBD1; V gene: TRBV19; CDR3 DNA: TGTGCCAGTAGTCGGCAGGGGGCCACTGAAGCTTTCTTT; CDR3 protein: CASSRQGATEAFF
clone size: .; J gene: TRBJ1-5; D gene: TRBD1; V gene: TRBV7-2; CDR3 DNA: TGTGCCAGCAGCTTAGACAGGGGGCGAGGTCAGCCCCAGCATTTT; CDR3 protein: CASSLDRGRGQPQHF
clone size: once; J gene: TRBJ1-5; D gene: .; V gene: TRBV6-5; CDR3 DNA: TGTGCCAGCAGCCGGGACAGCAATCAGCCCCAGCATTTT; CDR3 protein: CASSRDSNQPQHF
clone size: .; J gene: TRBJ2-3; D gene: .; V gene: TRBV9; CDR3 DNA: TGTGCCAGCAGCGTAACACCCACAGATACGCAGTATTTT; CDR3 protein: CASSVTPTDTQYF
clone size: .; J gene: TRBJ1-2; D gene: TRBD1; V gene: TRBV14; CDR3 DNA: TGTGCCAGCAGCCAAGTTATTGGGACAGGCCAAAATGGCTACACCTTC; CDR3 protein: CASSQVIGTGQNGYTF
clone size: few; J gene: TRBJ2-2; D gene: .; V gene: TRBV27; CDR3 DNA: TGTGCCAGCAGTTTAAGGTGGGGACTCTTTTCCAATCGGAACACCGGGGAGCTGTTTTTT; CDR3 protein: CASSLRWGLFSNRNTGELFF
clone size: few; J gene: TRBJ2-3; D gene: .; V gene: TRBV10-3; CDR3 DNA: TGTGCCATGAGGGGTGGCTTTGGTACTTTCGGGTCAGATACGCAGTATTTT; CDR3 protein: CAMRGGFGTFGSDTQYF
clone size: .; J gene: TRBJ1-2; D gene: .; V gene: TRBV7-9; CDR3 DNA: TGTGCCAGCAGCCTCAACAGGGCTTCACTTGGCTACACCTTC; CDR3 protein: CASSLNRASLGYTF
clone size: .; J gene: TRBJ2-1; D gene: TRBD2; V gene: TRBV28; CDR3 DNA: TGTGCCAGCAGGGCCCCGACTAGCGGGAGGCTACAGTTCTTC; CDR3 protein: CASRAPTSGRLQFF
clone size: .; J gene: TRBJ2-1; D gene: .; V gene: TRBV6-5; CDR3 DNA: TGTGCCAGCAGTTACTCGACGAGGCAGAACAATGAGCAGTTCTTC; CDR3 protein: CASSYSTRQNNEQFF
clone size: once; J gene: TRBJ1-5; D gene: .; V gene: TRBV30; CDR3 DNA: TGTGCCTGGAGTCCCTTGGGTACCACGCTTCAGCCCCAGCATTTT; CDR3 protein: CAWSPLGTTLQPQHF
clone size: .; J gene: TRBJ2-3; D gene: .; V gene: TRBV19; CDR3 DNA: TGTGCCAGTAGTACCCCGTACAGGGTAAGAAGCACAGATACGCAGTATTTT; CDR3 protein: CASSTPYRVRSTDTQYF
clone size: once; J gene: TRBJ2-1; D gene: TRBD2; V gene: TRBV5-1; CDR3 DNA: TGCGCCAGCAGCTTCATAGCGGGAGGGCCGGATGAGCAGTTCTTC; CDR3 protein: CASSFIAGGPDEQFF
clone size: .; J gene: TRBJ2-7; D gene: .; V gene: TRBV2; CDR3 DNA: TGTGCCAGCAGTGTCGGCTACGAGCAGTACTTC; CDR3 protein: CASSVGYEQYF
clone size: .; J gene: TRBJ2-1; D gene: .; V gene: TRBV2; CDR3 DNA: TGTGCCAGCAGCTTCCGGGACCTGCAATCGATTTACAATGAGCAGTTCTTC; CDR3 protein: CASSFRDLQSIYNEQFF
clone size: .; J gene: TRBJ1-2; D gene: .; V gene: TRBV2; CDR3 DNA: TGTGCCAGCAGTGAGGAGTGGGGCTACACCTTC; CDR3 protein: CASSEEWGYTF
clone size: .; J gene: TRBJ2-3; D gene: TRBD2; V gene: TRBV30; CDR3 DNA: TGTGCCTGGAGTGTGCAGATCGCGGGAGAGGCAGATACGCAGTATTTT; CDR3 protein: CAWSVQIAGEADTQYF
clone size: .; J gene: TRBJ1-2; D gene: .; V gene: TRBV5-4; CDR3 DNA: TGTGCCAGCAGCTTGGTGGGGATAGGCTATGGCTACACCTTC; CDR3 protein: CASSLVGIGYGYTF
clone size: .; J gene: TRBJ1-5; D gene: .; V gene: TRBV6-1; CDR3 DNA: TGTGCCAGCAGCGCTCACTCGGGCCACGGACAGCCCCAGCATTTT; CDR3 protein: CASSAHSGHGQPQHF
clone size: few; J gene: TRBJ1-2; D gene: .; V gene: TRBV5-1; CDR3 DNA: TGCGCCAGCAGCTTAATGGGGGATGGCTACACCTTC; CDR3 protein: CASSLMGDGYTF
clone size: .; J gene: TRBJ2-7; D gene: .; V gene: TRBV5-1; CDR3 DNA: TGCGCCAGCAGCTTCGGACAGCTTATATCCTACGAGCAGTACTTC; CDR3 protein: CASSFGQLISYEQYF
clone size: .; J gene: TRBJ2-7; D gene: TRBD1; V gene: TRBV18; CDR3 DNA: TGTGCCAGCTCACCACCGAGGGGGCAGGGGGCGGGCGACGAGCAGTACTTC; CDR3 protein: CASSPPRGQGAGDEQYF
clone size: .; J gene: TRBJ1-1; D gene: .; V gene: TRBV13; CDR3 DNA: TGTGCCAGCAGCGCCGCGGGACGGGGACACACTGAAGCTTTCTTT; CDR3 protein: CASSAAGRGHTEAFF
clone size: .; J gene: TRBJ1-5; D gene: TRBD1; V gene: TRBV28; CDR3 DNA: TGTGCCAGCAGATCGACAGGGCACCAGCCCCAGCATTTT; CDR3 protein: CASRSTGHQPQHF
clone size: .; J gene: TRBJ1-1; D gene: .; V gene: TRBV7-2; CDR3 DNA: TGTGCCAGCAGCTTACGAGGGACTGAAGCTTTCTTT; CDR3 protein: CASSLRGTEAFF
clone size: .; J gene: TRBJ2-5; D gene: .; V gene: TRBV7-9; CDR3 DNA: TGTGCCAGCAGCTTAGTCCGGGAGACCCAGTACTTC; CDR3 protein: CASSLVRETQYF
clone size: .; J gene: TRBJ1-5; D gene: .; V gene: TRBV28; CDR3 DNA: TGTGCCACCTCGGGGCCTAGCAATCAGCCCCAGCATTTT; CDR3 protein: CATSGPSNQPQHF
clone size: few; J gene: TRBJ2-1; D gene: .; V gene: TRBV7-2; CDR3 DNA: TGTGCCAGCAGCTTTACCCTAGCGAGTTACAATGAGCAGTTCTTC; CDR3 protein: CASSFTLASYNEQFF
clone size: few; J gene: TRBJ1-2; D gene: TRBD1; V gene: TRBV27; CDR3 DNA: TGTGCCAGCAGTTCCCAGACAGGGAAGGGCTACACCTTC; CDR3 protein: CASSSQTGKGYTF
clone size: .; J gene: TRBJ2-7; D gene: .; V gene: TRBV7-6; CDR3 DNA: TGTGCCAGCAGCCCGCACCGGGGCGAGCAGTACTTC; CDR3 protein: CASSPHRGEQYF
clone size: .; J gene: TRBJ1-2; D gene: .; V gene: TRBV28; CDR3 DNA: TGTGCCAGCAGTTTATCGGACGGTTACACCTTC; CDR3 protein: CASSLSDGYTF
clone size: .; J gene: TRBJ2-3; D gene: TRBD2; V gene: TRBV5-4; CDR3 DNA: TGTGCCAGCAGCTTGTTCCTTAGCGGGAGGGCAGATACGCAGTATTTT; CDR3 protein: CASSLFLSGRADTQYF
clone size: .; J gene: TRBJ2-3; D gene: .; V gene: TRBV5-6; CDR3 DNA: TGTGCCAGCAGCTTGGGACGGACTAGCACAGATACGCAGTATTTT; CDR3 protein: CASSLGRTSTDTQYF
clone size: .; J gene: TRBJ2-7; D gene: TRBD2; V gene: TRBV19; CDR3 DNA: TGTGCCAGTACCCCGAGAAAGGTAGCGGGAGGGCCCTACGAGCAGTACTTC; CDR3 protein: CASTPRKVAGGPYEQYF
clone size: .; J gene: TRBJ2-1; D gene: .; V gene: TRBV5-1; CDR3 DNA: TGCGCCAGCAGCTTGGGACAGTTCGGCGATGAGCAGTTCTTC; CDR3 protein: CASSLGQFGDEQFF
clone size: .; J gene: TRBJ2-7; D gene: TRBD1; V gene: TRBV28; CDR3 DNA: TGTGCCAGCAGTTTGGGGGGGACAGGGTACTACGAGCAGTACTTC; CDR3 protein: CASSLGGTGYYEQYF
clone size: medium-sized; J gene: TRBJ2-2; D gene: TRBD1; V gene: TRBV19; CDR3 DNA: TGTGCCACCCGTGGGACAGCGAACACCGGGGAGCTGTTTTTT; CDR3 protein: CATRGTANTGELFF
clone size: .; J gene: TRBJ2-3; D gene: .; V gene: TRBV19; CDR3 DNA: TGTGCCAGTAGTCCCGTCGGGGAGGGCACAGATACGCAGTATTTT; CDR3 protein: CASSPVGEGTDTQYF